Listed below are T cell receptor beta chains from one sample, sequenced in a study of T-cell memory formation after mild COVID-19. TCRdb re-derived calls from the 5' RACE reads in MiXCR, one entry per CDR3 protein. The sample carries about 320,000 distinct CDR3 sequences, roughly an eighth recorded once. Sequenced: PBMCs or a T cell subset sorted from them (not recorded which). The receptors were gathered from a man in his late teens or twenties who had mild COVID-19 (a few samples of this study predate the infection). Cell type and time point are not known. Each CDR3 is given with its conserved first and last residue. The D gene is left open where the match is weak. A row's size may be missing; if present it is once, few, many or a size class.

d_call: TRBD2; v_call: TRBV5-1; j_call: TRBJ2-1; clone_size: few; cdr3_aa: CASKPPGLAGAGEQFF; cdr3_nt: TGCGCCAGCAAACCTCCGGGACTAGCCGGGGCTGGTGAGCAGTTCTTC
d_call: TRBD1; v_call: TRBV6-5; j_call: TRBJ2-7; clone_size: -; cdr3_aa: CASSDRGRNEQYF; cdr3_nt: TGTGCCAGCAGTGACAGGGGGCGAAACGAGCAGTACTTC
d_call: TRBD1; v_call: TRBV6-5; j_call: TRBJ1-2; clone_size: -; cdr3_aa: CASSYSGTGGPGYTF; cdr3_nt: TGTGCCAGCAGTTACTCCGGGACAGGGGGACCGGGCTACACCTTC
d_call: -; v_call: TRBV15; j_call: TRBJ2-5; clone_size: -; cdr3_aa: CATSSYGTELETQYF; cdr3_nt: TGTGCCACCAGCAGCTACGGGACGGAGCTTGAGACCCAGTACTTC
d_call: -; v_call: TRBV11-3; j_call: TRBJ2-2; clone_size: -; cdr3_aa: CASSIGAQGGELFF; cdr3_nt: TGTGCCAGCAGCATAGGGGCGCAAGGCGGGGAGCTGTTTTTT
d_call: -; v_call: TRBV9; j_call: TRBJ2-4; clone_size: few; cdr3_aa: CASSPRTENIQYF; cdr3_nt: TGTGCCAGCAGCCCCCGAACGGAAAACATTCAGTACTTC
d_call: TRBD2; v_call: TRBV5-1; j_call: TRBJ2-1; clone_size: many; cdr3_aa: CASSSQLAGSSYNEQFF; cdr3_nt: TGCGCCAGCAGCTCACAACTAGCGGGGTCCTCCTACAATGAGCAGTTCTTC
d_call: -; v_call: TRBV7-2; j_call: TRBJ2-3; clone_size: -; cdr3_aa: CASSPTDTDTQYF; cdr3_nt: TGTGCCAGCAGCCCGACAGACACAGATACGCAGTATTTT
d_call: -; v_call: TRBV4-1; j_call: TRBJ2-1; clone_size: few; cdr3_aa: CASSQAYLATYNEQFF; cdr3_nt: TGCGCCAGCAGCCAAGCCTATCTAGCCACCTACAATGAGCAGTTCTTC
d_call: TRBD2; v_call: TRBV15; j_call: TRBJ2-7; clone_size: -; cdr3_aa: CATSSLAGPGYEQYF; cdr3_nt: TGTGCCACCAGCAGCCTAGCGGGACCTGGCTACGAGCAGTACTTC
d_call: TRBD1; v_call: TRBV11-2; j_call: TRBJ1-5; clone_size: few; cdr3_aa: CASSAEGAGQPQHF; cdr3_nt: TGTGCCAGCAGCGCAGAGGGGGCTGGACAGCCCCAGCATTTT
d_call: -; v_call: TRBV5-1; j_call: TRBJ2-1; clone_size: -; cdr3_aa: CASSPGHSSYNEQFF; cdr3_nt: TGCGCCAGCAGCCCGGGACACAGCTCCTACAATGAGCAGTTCTTC
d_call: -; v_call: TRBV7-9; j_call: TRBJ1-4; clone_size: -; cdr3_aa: CASRKDEGKLFF; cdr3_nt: TGTGCCAGCAGAAAGGACGAAGGAAAACTGTTTTTT
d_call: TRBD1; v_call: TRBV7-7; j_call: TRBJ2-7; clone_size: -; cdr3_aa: CASSLFVGQGYEQYF; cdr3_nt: TGTGCCAGCAGCTTATTTGTGGGACAGGGCTACGAGCAGTACTTC
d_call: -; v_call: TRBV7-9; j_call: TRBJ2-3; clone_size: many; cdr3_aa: CASSLIGRGAADTQYF; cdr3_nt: TGTGCCAGCAGCTTAATAGGTCGCGGTGCGGCAGATACGCAGTATTTT
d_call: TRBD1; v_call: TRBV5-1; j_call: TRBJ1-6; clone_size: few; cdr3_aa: CASSPGTGLISPLHF; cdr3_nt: TGCGCCAGCAGCCCGGGGACAGGGCTGATTTCACCCCTCCACTTT
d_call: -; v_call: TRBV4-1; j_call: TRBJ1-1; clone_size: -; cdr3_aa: CASSRTLGQMNTEAFF; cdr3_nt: TGCGCCAGCAGCCGAACCCTGGGGCAGATGAACACTGAAGCTTTCTTT
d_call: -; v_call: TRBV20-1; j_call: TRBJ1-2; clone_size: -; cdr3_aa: CSARGADGRGGDPGYTF; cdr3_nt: TGCAGTGCTAGAGGGGCCGACGGCAGGGGAGGTGATCCTGGCTACACCTTC
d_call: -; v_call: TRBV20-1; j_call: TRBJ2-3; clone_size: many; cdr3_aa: CSASDLVTDTQYF; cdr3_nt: TGCAGTGCTAGTGATCTAGTCACAGATACGCAGTATTTT
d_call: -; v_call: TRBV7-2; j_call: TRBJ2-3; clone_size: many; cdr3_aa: CASSSSRVGADTQYF; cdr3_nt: TGTGCCAGCAGCTCGTCCCGGGTAGGAGCGGATACGCAGTATTTT
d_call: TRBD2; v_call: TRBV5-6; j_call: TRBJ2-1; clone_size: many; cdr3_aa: CASSTLAGGEQFF; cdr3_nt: TGTGCCAGCAGTACGCTAGCGGGCGGTGAGCAGTTCTTC
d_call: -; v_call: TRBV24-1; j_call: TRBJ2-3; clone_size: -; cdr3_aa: CATSENTDTQYF; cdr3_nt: TGTGCCACCAGTGAGAACACAGATACGCAGTATTTT
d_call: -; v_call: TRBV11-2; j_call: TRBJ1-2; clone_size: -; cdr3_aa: CASRRGYYGYTF; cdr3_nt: TGTGCCAGCCGCAGGGGTTACTATGGCTACACCTTC
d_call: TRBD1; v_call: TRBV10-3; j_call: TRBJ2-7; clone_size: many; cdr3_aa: CAISDPDRGTYEQYF; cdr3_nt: TGTGCCATCAGTGACCCGGACAGGGGGACCTACGAGCAGTACTTC
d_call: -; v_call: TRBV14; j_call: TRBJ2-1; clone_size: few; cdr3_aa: CASSQDLGESEQFF; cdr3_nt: TGTGCCAGCAGCCAAGATCTGGGGGAGAGTGAGCAGTTCTTC
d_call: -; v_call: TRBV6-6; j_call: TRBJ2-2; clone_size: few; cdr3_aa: CASTLPPGAGTGELFF; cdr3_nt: TGTGCCAGCACCCTACCGCCAGGGGCGGGCACCGGGGAGCTGTTTTTT
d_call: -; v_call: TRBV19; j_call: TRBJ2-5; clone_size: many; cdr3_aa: CASSFGTQETQYF; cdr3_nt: TGTGCCAGTAGTTTCGGCACACAAGAGACCCAGTACTTC
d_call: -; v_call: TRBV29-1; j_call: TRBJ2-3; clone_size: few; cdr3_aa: CSVEDGGPKYF; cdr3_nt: TGCAGCGTTGAAGACGGGGGGCCCAAGTATTTT
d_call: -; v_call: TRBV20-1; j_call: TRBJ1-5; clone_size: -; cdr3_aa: CSALRDSNQPQHF; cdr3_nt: TGCAGTGCTCTAAGGGATAGCAATCAGCCCCAGCATTTT
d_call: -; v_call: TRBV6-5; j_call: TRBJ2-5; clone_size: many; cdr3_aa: CASSYSILGRTQYF; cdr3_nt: TGTGCCAGCAGTTACTCGATTCTTGGGCGGACCCAGTACTTC
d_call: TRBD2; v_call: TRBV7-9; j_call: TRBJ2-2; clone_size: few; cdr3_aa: CASTSGGRTGELFF; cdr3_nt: TGTGCCAGCACGAGCGGGGGTAGAACCGGGGAGCTGTTTTTT
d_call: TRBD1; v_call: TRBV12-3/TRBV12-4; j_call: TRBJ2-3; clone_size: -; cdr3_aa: CASSSRDRPSTDTQYF; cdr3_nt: TGTGCCAGCAGCTCTCGGGACAGGCCGAGCACAGATACGCAGTATTTT
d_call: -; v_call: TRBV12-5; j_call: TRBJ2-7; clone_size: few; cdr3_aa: CASGLPTGDSEQYF; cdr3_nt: TGTGCTAGTGGTTTGCCTACGGGAGATTCCGAGCAGTACTTC
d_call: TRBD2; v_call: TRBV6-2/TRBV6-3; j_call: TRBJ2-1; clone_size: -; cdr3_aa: CASSYKTSGVHGEQFF; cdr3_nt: TGTGCCAGCAGTTACAAGACTAGCGGGGTCCATGGTGAGCAGTTCTTC
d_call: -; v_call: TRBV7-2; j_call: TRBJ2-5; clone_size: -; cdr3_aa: CASSFSPGGETQYF; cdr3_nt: TGTGCCAGCAGCTTTAGCCCAGGGGGGGAGACCCAGTACTTC
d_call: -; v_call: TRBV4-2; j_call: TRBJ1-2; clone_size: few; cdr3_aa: CASSQALIAREEGGYTF; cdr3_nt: TGTGCCAGCAGCCAAGCTTTAATCGCGAGAGAGGAGGGAGGCTACACCTTC
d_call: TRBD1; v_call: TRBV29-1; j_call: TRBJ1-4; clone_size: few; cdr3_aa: CSARQGPGRLFF; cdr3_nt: TGCAGCGCCCGACAGGGACCCGGGCGACTGTTTTTT
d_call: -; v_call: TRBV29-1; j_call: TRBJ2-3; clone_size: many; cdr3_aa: CTIRGAGAGGDTQYF; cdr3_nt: TGCACAATCCGGGGAGCCGGCGCCGGGGGAGATACGCAGTATTTT
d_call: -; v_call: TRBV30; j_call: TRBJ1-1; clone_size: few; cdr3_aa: CAWSDLSRTEAFF; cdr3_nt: TGTGCCTGGAGTGATTTATCGAGGACTGAAGCTTTCTTT
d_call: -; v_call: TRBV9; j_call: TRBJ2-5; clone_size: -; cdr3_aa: CASSVIRGQETQYF; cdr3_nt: TGTGCCAGCAGCGTAATCCGGGGACAAGAGACCCAGTACTTC
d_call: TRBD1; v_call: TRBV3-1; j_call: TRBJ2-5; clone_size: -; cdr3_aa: CASSRNRGETQYF; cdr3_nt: TGTGCCAGCAGCCGAAACAGGGGAGAGACCCAGTACTTC
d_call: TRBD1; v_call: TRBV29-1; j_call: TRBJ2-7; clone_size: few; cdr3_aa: CSVDRREQYF; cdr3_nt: TGCAGCGTGGACAGGCGCGAGCAGTACTTC
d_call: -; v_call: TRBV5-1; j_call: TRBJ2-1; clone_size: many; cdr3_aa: CASNRDPSSYNEQFF; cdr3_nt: TGCGCCAGTAATCGGGACCCCAGCTCCTACAATGAGCAGTTCTTC
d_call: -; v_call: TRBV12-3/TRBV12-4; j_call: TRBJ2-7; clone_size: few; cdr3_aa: CASSLREAGEQYF; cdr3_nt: TGTGCCAGCAGTTTAAGGGAGGCGGGCGAGCAGTACTTC
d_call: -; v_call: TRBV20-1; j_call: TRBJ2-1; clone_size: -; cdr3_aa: CSAPAGYNEQFF; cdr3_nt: TGCAGTGCCCCTGCGGGCTACAATGAGCAGTTCTTC
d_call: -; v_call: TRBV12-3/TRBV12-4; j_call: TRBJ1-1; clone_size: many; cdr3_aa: CASTLGNTEAFF; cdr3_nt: TGTGCCAGCACTCTCGGGAACACTGAAGCTTTCTTT
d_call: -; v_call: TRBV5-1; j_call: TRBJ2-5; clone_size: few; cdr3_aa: CASSLVPGTQYF; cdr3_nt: TGCGCCAGCAGCTTGGTTCCAGGGACCCAGTACTTC
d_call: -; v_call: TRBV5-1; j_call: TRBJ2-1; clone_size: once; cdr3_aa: CASSSPPDGYNEQFF; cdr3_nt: TGCGCCAGCAGCTCCCCTCCGGACGGCTACAATGAGCAGTTCTTC
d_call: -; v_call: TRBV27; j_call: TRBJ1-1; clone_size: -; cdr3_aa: CASSFLGEGTEAFF; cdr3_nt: TGTGCCAGCAGTTTCTTAGGGGAAGGGACTGAAGCTTTCTTT
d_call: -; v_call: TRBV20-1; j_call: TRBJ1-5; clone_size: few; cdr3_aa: CSAGEGGSDQPQHF; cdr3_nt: TGCAGTGCTGGAGAAGGGGGTAGCGATCAGCCCCAGCATTTT
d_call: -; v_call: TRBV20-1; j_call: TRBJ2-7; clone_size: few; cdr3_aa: CSAHPTERYYEQYF; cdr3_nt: TGCAGTGCCCACCCCACCGAGCGGTACTACGAGCAGTACTTC
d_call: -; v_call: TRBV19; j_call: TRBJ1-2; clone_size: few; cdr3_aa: CASSEVIGGYTF; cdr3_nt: TGTGCCAGTAGTGAGGTAATTGGCGGCTACACCTTC
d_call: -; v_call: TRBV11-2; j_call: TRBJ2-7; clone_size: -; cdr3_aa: CASSLPPLRVNEQYF; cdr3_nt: TGTGCCAGCAGCTTACCTCCCTTGCGGGTAAACGAGCAGTACTTC
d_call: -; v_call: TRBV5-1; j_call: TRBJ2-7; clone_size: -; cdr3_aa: CASSVRGGGHYEQYF; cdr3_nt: TGCGCCAGCAGCGTCAGGGGAGGAGGGCACTACGAGCAGTACTTC
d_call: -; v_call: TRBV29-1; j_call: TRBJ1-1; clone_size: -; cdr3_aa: CSVAVNTGAFF; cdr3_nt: TGCAGCGTCGCTGTGAACACGGGGGCTTTCTTT
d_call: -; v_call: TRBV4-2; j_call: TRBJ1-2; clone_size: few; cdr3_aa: CASSQDWGFNYGYTF; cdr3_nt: TGTGCCAGCAGCCAAGACTGGGGATTCAACTATGGCTACACCTTC
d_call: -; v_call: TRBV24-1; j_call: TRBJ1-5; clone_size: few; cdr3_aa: CATWARPPAGNQPQHF; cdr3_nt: TGTGCCACCTGGGCTAGGCCTCCGGCAGGCAATCAGCCCCAGCATTTT